The 3 T cell receptor beta chains listed next were all sequenced from one sample in a study of OX40 agonist ivuxolimab in advanced cancers. Assay used: immunoSEQ multiplex PCR; TCRdb lists only in-frame clones, some missing. The table lists approximately 78,000 clones, roughly 82% of them singletons. The sequences come from CD4+ or CD8+ T cells sorted from blood, collected in a trial of the OX40 agonist ivuxolimab. The receptors here all came from an adult with an advanced solid tumor such as melanoma, head and neck, liver or kidney cancer.

V and J are TRBV18 and TRBJ1-2; 11 bases line up with TRBD1. The CDR3 runs to 15 residues. The V gene end was trimmed by 3 bases and the J gene end by 7 bases; junction bases not matched to a gene: 7. Germline CDR1 reads KGHSH; CDR2 reads LQKENI. CDR3 loop: CASSPGQGATRGYTF. Here the CDR3 DNA reads TGTGCCAGCTCACCCGGACAGGGGGCGACGCGTGGCTACACCTTC.

The V and J genes are TRBV2 and TRBJ1-1; D is ambiguous. The V end lost 6 bases, the J end lost 2 bases, and 10 bases lay between the germline ends. The CDR3 spans 13 residues. CDR1 and CDR2 from the germline V gene are SNHLY and FYNNEI. In DNA, the CDR3 is TGTGCCAGCAGGATAAGAGGCAACACTGAAGCTTTCTTT. Amino acid sequence: CASRIRGNTEAFF. The complete variable domain, with remaining parts taken from reference TRBV2 and TRBJ1-1, reads EPEVTQTPSHQVTQMGQEVILRCVPISNHLYFYWYRQILGQKVEFLVSFYNNEISEKSEIFDDQFSVERPDGSNFTLKIRSTKLEDSAMYFCASRIRGNTEAFFGQGTRLTVV.

The V gene is TRBV7-3, the J gene TRBJ2-2; tentatively, D is TRBD1 (5 bases). V gave up 4 bases and J gave up 0 bases, with 9 bases separating them. Germline lookup yields CDR1 SGHTA and CDR2 FQGTGA. This CDR3 has 15 amino acids. CDR3 nucleotide sequence: TGTGCCAGCAGCTCTCCAGGGACGAACACCGGGGAGCTGTTTTTT. Translation: CASSSPGTNTGELFF.